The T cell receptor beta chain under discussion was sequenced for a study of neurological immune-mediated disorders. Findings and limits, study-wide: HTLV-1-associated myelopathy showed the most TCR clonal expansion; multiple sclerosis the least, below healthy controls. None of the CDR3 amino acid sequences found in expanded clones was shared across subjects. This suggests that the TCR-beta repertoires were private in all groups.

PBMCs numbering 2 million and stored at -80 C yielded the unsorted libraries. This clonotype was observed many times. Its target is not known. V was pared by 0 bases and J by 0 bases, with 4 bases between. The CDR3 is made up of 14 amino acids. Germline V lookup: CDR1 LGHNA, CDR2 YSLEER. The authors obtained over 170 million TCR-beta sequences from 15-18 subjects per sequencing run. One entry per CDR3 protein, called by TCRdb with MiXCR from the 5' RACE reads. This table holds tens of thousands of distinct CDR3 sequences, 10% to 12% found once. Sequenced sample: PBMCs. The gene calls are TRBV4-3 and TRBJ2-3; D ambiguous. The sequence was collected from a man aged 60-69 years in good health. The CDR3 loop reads CASSQEGSTDTQYF. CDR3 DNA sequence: TGCGCCAGCAGCCAAGAGGGCAGCACAGATACGCAGTATTTT.